This is a list of T cell receptor beta chains from one sample in a study of Ad26.COV2.S vaccination and SARS-CoV-2 variants. Using immunoSEQ multiplex PCR, the repertoire was profiled, and TCRdb retains in-frame clones only, with some absent. The table shows under 550,000 clones, with around 90% occurring only once. Sequencing was performed on peripheral blood, taken in a trial of Ad26.COV2.S vaccine versus placebo. Receptors originate from a person between 18 and 65 years old who received the Ad26.COV2.S COVID-19 vaccine or a placebo. Each CDR3 is given with its conserved first and last residue. Each record gives: clone size, J gene, V gene, D gene, CDR3 DNA, CDR3 protein. The D gene is left open where the match is weak. Size is omitted from some rows. Given values are once, few, many or a class for expanded clones.

once	TRBJ2-5	TRBV6-4	TRBD1	TGTGCCAGCAGTGCCCGACAGGGGGAGACCCAGTACTTC	CASSARQGETQYF
-	TRBJ2-1	TRBV6-2/TRBV6-3	TRBD2	TGTGCCAGCAGTTGGGCTAGCGGGAGCTCCTACAATGAGCAGTTCTTC	CASSWASGSSYNEQFF
-	TRBJ1-2	TRBV4-3	-	TGCGCCAGCAGCCAAGATGGAATCGCCCAGCTAGGCGGCTACACCTTC	CASSQDGIAQLGGYTF
-	TRBJ2-1	TRBV4-1	-	TGCGCCAGCAGCCAAATGGGGCACAATGAGCAGTTCTTC	CASSQMGHNEQFF
-	TRBJ2-6	TRBV29-1	-	TGCAGCGTCCGAAACTCTGGGGCCAACGTCCTGACTTTC	CSVRNSGANVLTF
-	TRBJ2-3	TRBV4-1	-	TGCGCCAGCAGCCAAGAATATAGCGCAGATACGCAGTATTTT	CASSQEYSADTQYF
-	TRBJ1-2	TRBV7-9	-	TGTGCCAGCAGCCCGCGGGTACAGGGTATGGATGGCTACACCTTC	CASSPRVQGMDGYTF
once	TRBJ2-1	TRBV5-4	-	TGTGCCAGCAGCTTACCCAGCTCCTACAATGAGCAGTTCTTC	CASSLPSSYNEQFF
-	TRBJ1-1	TRBV5-4	TRBD1	TGTGCCAGCAGCTCAGGGGGCAGTCCCCAGTGGACTGAAGCTTTCTTT	CASSSGGSPQWTEAFF
-	TRBJ2-1	TRBV10-1	-	TGCGCCAGCAGTGAGTCGGGTCAGGGAATCAATGAGCAGTTCTTC	CASSESGQGINEQFF
-	TRBJ1-5	TRBV28	-	TGTGCCAGCACCCCCTCGCCGGGGGGAGGCAATCAGCCCCAGCATTTT	CASTPSPGGGNQPQHF
once	TRBJ2-1	TRBV10-3	TRBD2	TGTGCCATCAGTGAGTCGGGCGGGGGGTCCTACAATGAGCAGTTCTTC	CAISESGGGSYNEQFF
-	TRBJ1-3	TRBV4-2	-	TGTGCCAGCAGCCAAGAGGACCTTGGAAACACCATATATTTT	CASSQEDLGNTIYF
-	TRBJ1-2	TRBV6-1	-	TGTGCCAGCAGACCCCCGGGACAAAAAAACTATGGCTACACCTTC	CASRPPGQKNYGYTF